This T cell receptor (beta chain) was sequenced in a study of T cell responses to AZD1222 COVID-19 vaccine. About this clone: What it binds is unknown.

Points from the study as a whole: An increase in Spike-specific TCR breadth and depth was observed after two AZD1222 doses. Of the AZD1222 recipients, only 5 or 6 were seropositive at baseline. Along spike, vaccine-associated CD4 TCRs were found throughout, with dominance at 160-218 and 743-854.

Method: immunoSEQ multiplex PCR; TCRdb's copy keeps in-frame clones and lacks some. The sample data list about 140,000 clones. CDR3 length: 15 residues. Trimming at V came to 6 bases and at J to 6 bases, leaving 11 bases not matched to a gene. The germline CDR1 and CDR2 sequences are MRHNA and SNTAGT. The specimen sequenced was peripheral blood. This TCR was recovered from an adult in good health. This chain uses TRBV6-4 with TRBJ2-3; TRBD1 agrees at 8 bases. CDR3 sequence reads: CASRNQGAPGDTQYF. DNA for the CDR3: TGTGCCAGCAGAAACCAGGGGGCGCCCGGGGATACGCAGTATTTT.